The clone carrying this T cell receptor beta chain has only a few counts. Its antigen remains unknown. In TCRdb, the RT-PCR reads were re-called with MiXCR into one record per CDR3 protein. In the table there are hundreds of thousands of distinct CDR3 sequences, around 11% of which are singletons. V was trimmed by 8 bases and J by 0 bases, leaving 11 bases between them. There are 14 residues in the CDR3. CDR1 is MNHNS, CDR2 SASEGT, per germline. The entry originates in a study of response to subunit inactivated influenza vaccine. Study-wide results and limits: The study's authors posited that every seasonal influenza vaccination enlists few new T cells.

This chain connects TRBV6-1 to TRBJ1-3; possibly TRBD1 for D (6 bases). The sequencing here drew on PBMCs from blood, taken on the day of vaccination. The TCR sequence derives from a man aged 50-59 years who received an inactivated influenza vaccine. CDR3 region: CASGGTHSGNTIYF. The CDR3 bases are TGTGCCAGCGGGGGGACACACTCTGGAAACACCATATATTTT.